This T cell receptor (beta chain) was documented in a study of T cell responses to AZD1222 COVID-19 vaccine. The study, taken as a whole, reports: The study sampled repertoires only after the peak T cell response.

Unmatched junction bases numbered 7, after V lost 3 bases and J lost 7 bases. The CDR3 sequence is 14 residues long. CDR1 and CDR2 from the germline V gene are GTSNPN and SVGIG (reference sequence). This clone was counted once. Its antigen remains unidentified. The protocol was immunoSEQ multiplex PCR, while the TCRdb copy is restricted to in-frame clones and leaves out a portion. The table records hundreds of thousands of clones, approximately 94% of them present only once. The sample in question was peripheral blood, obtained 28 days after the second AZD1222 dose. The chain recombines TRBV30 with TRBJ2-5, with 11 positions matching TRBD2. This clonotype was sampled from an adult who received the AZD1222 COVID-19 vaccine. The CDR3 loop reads CAWRTSGISGTQYF. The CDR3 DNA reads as TGTGCCTGGAGGACTAGCGGGATCTCAGGGACCCAGTACTTC.